This T cell receptor (beta chain) was observed in a study of OX40 agonist ivuxolimab in advanced cancers. About the research overall: Given to patients was ivuxolimab, an agonistic anti-OX40 (CD134) antibody. A history of anti-PD-1, anti-PD-L1 or anti-CTLA-4 therapy was acceptable, and over 35% had some. Study-level findings and limits: On average, CD8+ T cells showed a greater number of expanded clones than CD4+. Some nonresponders likewise displayed low normalized T-cell clonal expansion.

A single count supports this clone. Its antigen is unidentified. Measured with immunoSEQ multiplex PCR; TCRdb has only the in-frame clones, and not every one. The table records about 58,000 clones, 70% to 85% of them present only once. The CDR3 loop spans 13 amino acids. Per the germline V gene, CDR1 is KGHSH and CDR2 is LQKENI. With V trimmed by 5 bases and J by 5 bases, 3 bases remained unmatched. The sequenced sample was CD4+ or CD8+ T cells sorted from blood, obtained in a trial of the OX40 agonist ivuxolimab. The chain couples TRBV18 to TRBJ1-5, with TRBD1 matching over 7 bases. This receptor was identified in an adult with an advanced solid tumor such as melanoma, head and neck, liver or kidney cancer. The CDR3 DNA follows: TGTGCCAGCTCATCAGGGGGGGATCAGCCCCAGCATTTT. It encodes CASSSGGDQPQHF.